This T cell receptor (beta chain) comes out of a study of identical twins. Germline assignment: CDR1 MNHEY and CDR2 SVGEGT. This CDR3 has 14 amino acids. V lost 6 bases and J lost 4, with 16 bases in between. Each CDR3 protein gets one entry after TCRdb re-called the 5' RACE reads with MiXCR. The sample includes roughly 500,000 distinct CDR3 sequences, around 20% of them seen just once. These data are also associated with another study on T cells expressing NK-cell markers.

V is TRBV6-2 or TRBV6-3 and J is TRBJ2-7; TRBD1 or TRBD2 may be the D gene (5 bases each). Sample: CD4+ T cells sorted from blood. This TCR was sampled from a woman under 30 in good health. This chain's CDR3 is CASSAGTEGYEQYF. The CDR3 bases are TGTGCCAGCAGCGCCGGGACCGAAGGATACGAGCAGTACTTC.